This T cell receptor beta chain came from a study of human T cells and chemical hapten exposure. Study-wide background: Patients, a majority of them female, were diagnosed with alopecia areata, totalis or universalis.

One entry per CDR3 protein, called by TCRdb with MiXCR from the RACE reads. The sample consists of around 130,000 distinct CDR3 sequences, about 10% of them appearing once. Time point denoted: patch test 3, about 24 weeks after DPC sensitization. Specified treatment: therapeutic diphenylcyclopropenone sensitization with weekly scalp DPC. Specimen: whole blood, collected in connection with sensitization to the hapten diphenylcyclopropenone (DPC). This TCR was sampled from a woman aged 45-60 years with alopecia areata. Some clones in this sample may be carry-over from other donors' samples.

The CDR3 here is CASSSRDSGAFF. CDR3 bases: TGTGCCAGCAGCTCCAGGGATTCTGGAGCTTTCTTT. This chain connects TRBV11-2 to TRBJ1-1, with D possibly matching TRBD1 (5 bases). Germline loops: CDR1 SGHAT, CDR2 FQNNGV. This CDR3 spans 12 amino acids. V lost 4 bases to trimming and J lost 10 bases, with 13 bases between them.